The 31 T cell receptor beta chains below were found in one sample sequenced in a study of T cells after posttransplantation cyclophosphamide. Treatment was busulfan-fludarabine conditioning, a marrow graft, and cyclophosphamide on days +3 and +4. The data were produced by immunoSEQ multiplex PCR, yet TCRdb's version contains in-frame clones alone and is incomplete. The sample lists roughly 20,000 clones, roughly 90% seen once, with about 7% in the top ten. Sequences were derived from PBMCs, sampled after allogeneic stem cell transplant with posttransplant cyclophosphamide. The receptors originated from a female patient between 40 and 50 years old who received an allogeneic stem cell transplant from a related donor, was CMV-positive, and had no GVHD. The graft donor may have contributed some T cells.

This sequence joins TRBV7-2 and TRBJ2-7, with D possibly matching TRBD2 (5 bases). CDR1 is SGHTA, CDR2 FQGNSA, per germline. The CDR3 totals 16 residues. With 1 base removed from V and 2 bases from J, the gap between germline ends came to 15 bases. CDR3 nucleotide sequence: TGTGCCAGCAGCTTAGAGTCGGGCGGGTCGGCCTACGAGCAGTACTTC. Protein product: CASSLESGGSAYEQYF.

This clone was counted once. The CDR3 sequence: CASSPAGVFNEQFF. CDR3 DNA: TGTGCCAGCAGCCCGGCTGGAGTCTTCAATGAGCAGTTCTTC. The chain recombines TRBV7-2 with TRBJ2-1; unclear D gene. V was trimmed by 5 bases and J by 6 bases, leaving 14 bases between them. From germline, CDR1 is SGHTA and CDR2 FQGNSA. CDR3 length: 14 residues.

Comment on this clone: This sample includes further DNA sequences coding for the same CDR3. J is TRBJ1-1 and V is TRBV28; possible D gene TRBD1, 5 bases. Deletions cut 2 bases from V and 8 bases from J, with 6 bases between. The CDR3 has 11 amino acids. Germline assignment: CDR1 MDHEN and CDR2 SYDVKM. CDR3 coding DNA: TGTGCCAGCAGTTTAGGGGCCGAAGCTTTCTTT. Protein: CASSLGAEAFF.

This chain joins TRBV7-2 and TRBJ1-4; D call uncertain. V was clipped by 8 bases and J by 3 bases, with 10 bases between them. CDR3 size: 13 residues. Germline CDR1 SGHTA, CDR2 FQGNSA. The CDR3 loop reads CASAAGPNEKLFF. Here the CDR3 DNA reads TGTGCCAGCGCTGCAGGTCCTAATGAAAAACTGTTTTTT. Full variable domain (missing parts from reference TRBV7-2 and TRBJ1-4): GAGVSQSPSNKVTEKGKDVELRCDPISGHTALYWYRQSLGQGLEFLIYFQGNSAPDKSGLPSDRFSAERTGGSVSTLTIQRTQQEDSAVYLCASAAGPNEKLFFGSGTQLSVL.

In DNA form, the CDR3 reads TGTGCGAGCCCGGGAGTTAATGAGCAGTTCTTC. This gives the protein CASPGVNEQFF. This sequence joins TRBV2 and TRBJ2-1; perhaps TRBD2 as D (6 bases). CDR3 size: 11 residues. CDR1 is SNHLY, CDR2 FYNNEI, per germline.

CDR3: CASSHGLAGGNEQFF. In nucleotides, the CDR3 is TGCGCCAGCAGCCATGGACTAGCGGGAGGGAATGAGCAGTTCTTC. The rearrangement uses TRBV4-1 and TRBJ2-1; TRBD2 agrees at 15 bases. V was clipped by 3 bases and J by 7 bases; unmatched bases: 1. Germline lookup yields CDR1 MGHRA and CDR2 YSYEKL. This CDR3 region has 15 residues.

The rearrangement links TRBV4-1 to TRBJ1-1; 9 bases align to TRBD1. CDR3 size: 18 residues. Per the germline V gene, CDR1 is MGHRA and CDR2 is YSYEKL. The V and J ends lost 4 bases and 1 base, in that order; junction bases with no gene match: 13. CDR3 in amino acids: CASSRGTGRGEGNTEAFF. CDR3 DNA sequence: TGCGCCAGCAGCCGCGGGACAGGGCGGGGGGAGGGGAACACTGAAGCTTTCTTT.

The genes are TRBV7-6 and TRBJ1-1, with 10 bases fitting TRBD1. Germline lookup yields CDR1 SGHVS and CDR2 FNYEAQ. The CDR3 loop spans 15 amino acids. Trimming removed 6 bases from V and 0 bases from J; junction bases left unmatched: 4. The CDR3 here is CASSLGTGVNTEAFF. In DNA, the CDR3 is TGTGCCAGCAGTCTCGGGACAGGGGTGAACACTGAAGCTTTCTTT.

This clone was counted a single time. The CDR3 sequence is CASSPTPTGSYEQYF. CDR3 DNA sequence: TGTGCCAGCAGCCCCACCCCGACAGGATCCTACGAGCAGTACTTC. The gene calls are TRBV6-6 and TRBJ2-7, with D possibly matching TRBD1 (6 bases). Germline CDR1 MNHNY, CDR2 SVGAGI (reference sequence). V lost 6 bases to trimming and J lost 1 base, with 16 bases between them. The CDR3 loop spans 15 amino acids.

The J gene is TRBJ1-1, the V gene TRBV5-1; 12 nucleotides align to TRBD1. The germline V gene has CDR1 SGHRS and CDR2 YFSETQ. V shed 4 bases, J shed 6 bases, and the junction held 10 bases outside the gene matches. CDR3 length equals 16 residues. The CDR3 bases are TGCGCCAGCAGCGAGGGACAGGGGGCGCTTTTCTCTGAAGCTTTCTTT. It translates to CASSEGQGALFSEAFF.

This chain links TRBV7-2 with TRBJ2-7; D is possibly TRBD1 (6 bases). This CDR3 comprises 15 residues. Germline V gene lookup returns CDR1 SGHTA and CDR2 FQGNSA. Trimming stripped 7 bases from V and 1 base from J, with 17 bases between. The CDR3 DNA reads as TGTGCCAGCACCACCCTCCCGGACAGATCCTACGAGCAGTACTTC. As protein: CASTTLPDRSYEQYF.

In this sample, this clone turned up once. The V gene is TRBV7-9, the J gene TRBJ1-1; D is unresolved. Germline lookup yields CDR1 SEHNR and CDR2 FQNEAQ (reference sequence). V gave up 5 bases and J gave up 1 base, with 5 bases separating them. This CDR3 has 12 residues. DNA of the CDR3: TGTGCCAGCAGCCCACAGAACACTGAAGCTTTCTTT. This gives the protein CASSPQNTEAFF.

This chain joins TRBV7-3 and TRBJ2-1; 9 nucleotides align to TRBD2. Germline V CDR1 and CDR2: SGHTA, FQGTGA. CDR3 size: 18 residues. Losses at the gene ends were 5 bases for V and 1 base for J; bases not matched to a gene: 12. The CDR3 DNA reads TGTGCCAGCAGCCGTACAAATAGCGGGAGTGGATCCTACAATGAGCAGTTCTTC. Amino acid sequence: CASSRTNSGSGSYNEQFF.

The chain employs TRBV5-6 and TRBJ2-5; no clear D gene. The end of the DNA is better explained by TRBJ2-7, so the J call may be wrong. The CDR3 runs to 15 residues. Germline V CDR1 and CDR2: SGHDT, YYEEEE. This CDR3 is CASSPLVISSYEQYF. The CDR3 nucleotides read TGTGCCAGCAGCCCGTTAGTGATAAGCTCCTACGAGCAGTACTTC.

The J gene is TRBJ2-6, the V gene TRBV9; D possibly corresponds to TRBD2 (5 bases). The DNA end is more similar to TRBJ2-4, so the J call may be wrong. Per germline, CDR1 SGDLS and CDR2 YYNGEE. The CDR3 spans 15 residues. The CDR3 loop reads CASSPSGDAKNIQYF. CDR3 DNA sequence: TGTGCCAGCAGCCCCAGCGGAGACGCCAAAAACATTCAGTACTTC.

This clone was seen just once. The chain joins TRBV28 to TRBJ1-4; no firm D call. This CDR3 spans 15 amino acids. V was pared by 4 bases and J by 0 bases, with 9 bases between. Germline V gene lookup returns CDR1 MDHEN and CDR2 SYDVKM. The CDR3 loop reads CASSSAGATNEKLFF. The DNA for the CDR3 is TGTGCCAGCAGTTCGGCCGGGGCAACTAATGAAAAACTGTTTTTT.

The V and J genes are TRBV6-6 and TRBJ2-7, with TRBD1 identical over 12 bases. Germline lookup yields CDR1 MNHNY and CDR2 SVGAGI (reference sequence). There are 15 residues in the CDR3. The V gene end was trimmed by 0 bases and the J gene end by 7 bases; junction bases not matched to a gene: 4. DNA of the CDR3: TGTGCCAGCAGTTACTCGGGGACAGGGGGCTGGGAGCAGTACTTC. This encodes CASSYSGTGGWEQYF.

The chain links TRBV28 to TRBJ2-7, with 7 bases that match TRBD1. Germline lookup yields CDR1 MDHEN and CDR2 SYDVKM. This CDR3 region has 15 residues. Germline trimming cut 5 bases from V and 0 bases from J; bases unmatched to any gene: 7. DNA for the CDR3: TGTGCCAGCAGTCATTCGACAGGGAGCTCCTACGAGCAGTACTTC. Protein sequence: CASSHSTGSSYEQYF.

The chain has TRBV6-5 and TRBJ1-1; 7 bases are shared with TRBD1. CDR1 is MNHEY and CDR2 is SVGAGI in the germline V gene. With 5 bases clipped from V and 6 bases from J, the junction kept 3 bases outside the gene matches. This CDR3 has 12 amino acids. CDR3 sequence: CASSRTGAEAFF. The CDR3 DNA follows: TGTGCCAGCAGTCGGACAGGCGCTGAAGCTTTCTTT.

CDR3 bases: TGTGCCAGCAGTTTAAGACTGGGGACTAGCGGGAGGTATGAGCAGTTCTTC. This codes for CASSLRLGTSGRYEQFF. The J gene is TRBJ2-1, the V gene TRBV28; 15 bases line up with TRBD2. The CDR3 covers 17 residues. CDR1 and CDR2 from the germline V gene are MDHEN and SYDVKM. Losses at the gene ends were 2 bases for V and 8 bases for J; bases not matched to a gene: 7.

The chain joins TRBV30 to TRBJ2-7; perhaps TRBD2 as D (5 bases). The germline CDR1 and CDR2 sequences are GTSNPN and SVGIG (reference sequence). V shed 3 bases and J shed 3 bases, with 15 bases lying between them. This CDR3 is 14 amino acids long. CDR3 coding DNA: TGTGCCTGGAGCAGGAACGGAGGCGACTACGAGCAGTACTTC. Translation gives CAWSRNGGDYEQYF.

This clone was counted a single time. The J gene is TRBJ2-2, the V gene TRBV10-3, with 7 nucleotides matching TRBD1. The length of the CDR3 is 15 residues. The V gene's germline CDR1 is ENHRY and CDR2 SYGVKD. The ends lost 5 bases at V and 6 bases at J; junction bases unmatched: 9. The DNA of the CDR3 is TGTGCCATCAGTAGCACAGGGGCGGCGGCCGGGGAGCTGTTTTTT. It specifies CAISSTGAAAGELFF.

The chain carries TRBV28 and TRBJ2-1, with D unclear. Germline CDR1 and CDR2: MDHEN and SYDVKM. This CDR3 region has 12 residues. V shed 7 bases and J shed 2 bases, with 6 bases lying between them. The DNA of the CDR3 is TGTGCCAGCACCGCGACCTACAATGAGCAGTTCTTC. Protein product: CASTATYNEQFF.

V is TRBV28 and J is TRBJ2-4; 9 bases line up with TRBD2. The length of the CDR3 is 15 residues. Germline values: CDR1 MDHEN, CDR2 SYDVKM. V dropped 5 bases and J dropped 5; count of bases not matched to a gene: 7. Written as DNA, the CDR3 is TGTGCCAGCAGTCTATCTTTAGCGGGAGAAAACATTCAGTACTTC. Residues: CASSLSLAGENIQYF.

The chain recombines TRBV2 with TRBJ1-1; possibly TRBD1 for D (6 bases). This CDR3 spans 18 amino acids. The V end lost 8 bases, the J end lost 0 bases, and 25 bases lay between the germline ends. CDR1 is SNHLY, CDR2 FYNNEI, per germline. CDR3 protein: CASAARGGGPGVNTEAFF. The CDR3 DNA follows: TGTGCCAGCGCCGCCCGGGGCGGGGGGCCAGGGGTGAACACTGAAGCTTTCTTT.

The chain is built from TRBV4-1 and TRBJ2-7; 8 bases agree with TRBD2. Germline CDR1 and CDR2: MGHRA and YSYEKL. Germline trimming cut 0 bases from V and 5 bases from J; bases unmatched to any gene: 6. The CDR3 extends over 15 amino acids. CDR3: CASSQEEREWNEQYF. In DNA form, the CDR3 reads TGCGCCAGCAGCCAAGAGGAGCGGGAGTGGAACGAGCAGTACTTC.

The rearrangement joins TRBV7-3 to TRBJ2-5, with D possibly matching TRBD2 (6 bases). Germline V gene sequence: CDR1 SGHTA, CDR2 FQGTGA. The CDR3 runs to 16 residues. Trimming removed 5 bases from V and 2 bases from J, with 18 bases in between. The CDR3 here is CASSVHGGVGQETQYF. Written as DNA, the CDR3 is TGTGCCAGCAGCGTTCATGGCGGGGTAGGGCAAGAGACCCAGTACTTC.

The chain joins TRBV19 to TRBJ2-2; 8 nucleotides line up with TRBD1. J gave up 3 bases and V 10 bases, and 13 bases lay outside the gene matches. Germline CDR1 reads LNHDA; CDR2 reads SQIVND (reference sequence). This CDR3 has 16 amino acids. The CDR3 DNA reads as TGTGCCACCTTTAAACGTCAGGGGGCTTACACCGGGGAGCTGTTTTTT. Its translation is CATFKRQGAYTGELFF.

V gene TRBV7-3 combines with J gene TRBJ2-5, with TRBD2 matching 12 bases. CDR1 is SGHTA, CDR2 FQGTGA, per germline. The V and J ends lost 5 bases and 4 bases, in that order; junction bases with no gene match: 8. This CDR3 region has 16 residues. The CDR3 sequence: CASSRRPGLAGETQYF. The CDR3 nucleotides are TGTGCCAGCAGCCGAAGACCGGGACTAGCGGGAGAGACCCAGTACTTC.

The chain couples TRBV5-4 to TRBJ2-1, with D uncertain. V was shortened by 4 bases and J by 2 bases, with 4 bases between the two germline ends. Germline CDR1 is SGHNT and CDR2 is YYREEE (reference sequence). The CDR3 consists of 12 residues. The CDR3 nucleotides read TGTGCCAGCAGCGCTACCTACAATGAGCAGTTCTTC. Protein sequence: CASSATYNEQFF.

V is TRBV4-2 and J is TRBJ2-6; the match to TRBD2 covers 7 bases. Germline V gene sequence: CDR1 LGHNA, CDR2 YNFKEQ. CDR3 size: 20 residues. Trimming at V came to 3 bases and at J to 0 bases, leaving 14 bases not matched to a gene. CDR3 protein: CASSHRTAGPGYSGANVLTF. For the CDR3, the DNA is TGTGCCAGCAGCCACCGCACAGCGGGACCAGGATACTCTGGGGCCAACGTCCTGACTTTC.